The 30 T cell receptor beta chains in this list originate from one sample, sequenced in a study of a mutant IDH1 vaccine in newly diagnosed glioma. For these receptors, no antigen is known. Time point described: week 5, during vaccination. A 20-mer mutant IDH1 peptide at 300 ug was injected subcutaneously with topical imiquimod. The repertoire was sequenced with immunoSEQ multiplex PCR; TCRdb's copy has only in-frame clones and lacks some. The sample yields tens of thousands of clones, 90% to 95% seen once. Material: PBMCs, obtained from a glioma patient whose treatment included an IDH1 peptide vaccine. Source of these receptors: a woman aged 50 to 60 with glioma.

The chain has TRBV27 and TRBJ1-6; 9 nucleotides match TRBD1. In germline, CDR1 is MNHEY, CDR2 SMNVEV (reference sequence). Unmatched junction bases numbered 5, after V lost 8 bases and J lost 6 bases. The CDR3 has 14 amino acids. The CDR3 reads CASRDRDFNSPLHF. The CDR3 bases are TGTGCCAGCCGGGACAGGGATTTTAATTCACCCCTCCACTTT.

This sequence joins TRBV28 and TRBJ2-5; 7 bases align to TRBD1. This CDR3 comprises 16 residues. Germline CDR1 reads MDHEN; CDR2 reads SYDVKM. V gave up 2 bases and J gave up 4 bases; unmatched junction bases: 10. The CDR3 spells CASSLATGWSGETQYF. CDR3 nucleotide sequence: TGTGCCAGCAGTTTAGCGACAGGGTGGTCAGGAGAGACCCAGTACTTC.

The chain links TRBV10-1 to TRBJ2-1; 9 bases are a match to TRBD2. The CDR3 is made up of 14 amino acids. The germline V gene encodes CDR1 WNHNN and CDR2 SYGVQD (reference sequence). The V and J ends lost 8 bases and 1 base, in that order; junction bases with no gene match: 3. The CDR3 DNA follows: TGCGCCAGCTCCACTAGCGGGTCCTACAATGAGCAGTTCTTC. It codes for CASSTSGSYNEQFF.

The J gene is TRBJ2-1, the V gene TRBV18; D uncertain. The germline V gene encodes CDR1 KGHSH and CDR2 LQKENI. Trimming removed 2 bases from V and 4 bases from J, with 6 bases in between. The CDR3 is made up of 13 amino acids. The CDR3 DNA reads TGTGCCAGCTCACCAGGACCTTACAATGAGCAGTTCTTC. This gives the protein CASSPGPYNEQFF. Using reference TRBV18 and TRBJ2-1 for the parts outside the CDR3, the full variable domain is NAGVMQNPRHLVRRRGQEARLRCSPMKGHSHVYWYRQLPEEGLKFMVYLQKENIIDESGMPKERFSAEFPKEGPSILRIQQVVRGDSAAYFCASSPGPYNEQFFGPGTRLTVL.

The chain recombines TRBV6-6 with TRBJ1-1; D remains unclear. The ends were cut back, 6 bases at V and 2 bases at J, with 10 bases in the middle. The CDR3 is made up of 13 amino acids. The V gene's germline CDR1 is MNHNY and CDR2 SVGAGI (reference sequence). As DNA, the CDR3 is TGTGCCAGCAGCCAAAACAGAAACACTGAAGCTTTCTTT. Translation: CASSQNRNTEAFF.

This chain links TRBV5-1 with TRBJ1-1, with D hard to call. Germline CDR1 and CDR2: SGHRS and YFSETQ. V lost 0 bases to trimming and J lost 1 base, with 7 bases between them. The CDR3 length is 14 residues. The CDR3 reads CASSLVSSNTEAFF. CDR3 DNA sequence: TGCGCCAGCAGCTTGGTTTCCTCGAACACTGAAGCTTTCTTT.

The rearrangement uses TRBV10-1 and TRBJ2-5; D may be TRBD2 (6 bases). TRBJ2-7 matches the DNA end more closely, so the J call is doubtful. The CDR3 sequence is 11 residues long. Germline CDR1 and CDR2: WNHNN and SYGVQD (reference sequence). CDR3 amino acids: CAGRHPGEQYF. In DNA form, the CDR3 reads TGCGCCGGGAGGCACCCGGGCGAGCAGTACTTC.

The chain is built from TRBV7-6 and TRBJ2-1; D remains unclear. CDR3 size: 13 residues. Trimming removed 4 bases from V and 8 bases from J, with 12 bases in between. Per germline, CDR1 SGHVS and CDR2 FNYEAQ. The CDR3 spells CASSSRPLDEQFF. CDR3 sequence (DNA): TGTGCCAGCAGCTCACGACCCTTGGATGAGCAGTTCTTC.

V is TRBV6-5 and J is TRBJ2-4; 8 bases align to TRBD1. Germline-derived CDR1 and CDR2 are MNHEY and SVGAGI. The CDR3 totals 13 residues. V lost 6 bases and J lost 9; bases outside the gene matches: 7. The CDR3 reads CASSRTGTAIQYF. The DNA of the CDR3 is TGTGCCAGCAGCCGGACAGGGACAGCCATTCAGTACTTC.

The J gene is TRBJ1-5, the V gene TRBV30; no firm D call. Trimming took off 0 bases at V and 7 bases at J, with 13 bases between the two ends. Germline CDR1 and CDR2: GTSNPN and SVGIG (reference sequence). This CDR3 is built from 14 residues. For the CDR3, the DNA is TGTGCCTGGAGTGTCGGGCAACTACGACAGCCCCAGCATTTT. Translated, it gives CAWSVGQLRQPQHF.

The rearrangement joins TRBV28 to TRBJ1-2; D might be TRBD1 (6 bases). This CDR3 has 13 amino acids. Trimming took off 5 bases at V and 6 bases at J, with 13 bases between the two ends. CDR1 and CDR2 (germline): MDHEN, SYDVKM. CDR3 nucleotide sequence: TGTGCCAGCAGTGCTACAGGGAGGGATGGCTACACCTTC. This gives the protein CASSATGRDGYTF.

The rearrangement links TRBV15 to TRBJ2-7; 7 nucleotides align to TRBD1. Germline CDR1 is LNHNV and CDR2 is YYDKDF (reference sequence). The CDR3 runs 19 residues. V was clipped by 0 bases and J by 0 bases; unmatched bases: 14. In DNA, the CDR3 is TGTGCCACCAGCAGAGATCGAAATTTTCGGACAGGTCGCTCCTACGAGCAGTACTTC. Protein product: CATSRDRNFRTGRSYEQYF.

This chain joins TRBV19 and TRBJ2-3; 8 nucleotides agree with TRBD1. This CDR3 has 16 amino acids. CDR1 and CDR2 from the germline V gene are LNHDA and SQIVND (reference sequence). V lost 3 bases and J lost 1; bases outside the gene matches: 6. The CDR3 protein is CASSMDTGQGTDTQYF. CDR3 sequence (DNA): TGTGCCAGTAGTATGGATACGGGACAGGGCACAGATACGCAGTATTTT.

The CDR3 is CASSGTGSPLHF. In DNA, the CDR3 is TGCGCCAGCAGCGGAACAGGCTCACCCCTCCACTTT. The chain uses TRBV5-1 and TRBJ1-6, with D possibly TRBD1 on 5 matching bases. The germline CDR1 and CDR2 sequences are SGHRS and YFSETQ. V lost 4 bases to trimming and J lost 10 bases, with 9 bases between them. The CDR3 is made up of 12 amino acids.

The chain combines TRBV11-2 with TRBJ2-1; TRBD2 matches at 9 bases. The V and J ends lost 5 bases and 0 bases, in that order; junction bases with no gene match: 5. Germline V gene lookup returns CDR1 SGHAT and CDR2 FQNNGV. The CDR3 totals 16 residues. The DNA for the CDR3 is TGTGCCAGCAGCCAACTAGCGGGTTCCTCCTACAATGAGCAGTTCTTC. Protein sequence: CASSQLAGSSYNEQFF.

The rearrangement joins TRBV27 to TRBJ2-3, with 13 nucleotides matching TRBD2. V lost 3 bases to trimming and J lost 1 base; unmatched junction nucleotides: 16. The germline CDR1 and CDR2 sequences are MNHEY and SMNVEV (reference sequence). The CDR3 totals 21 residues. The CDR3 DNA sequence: TGTGCCAGCAGTTTTAGTGTTCGGGAGACTAGCGGGAGGAAGCGCACAGATACGCAGTATTTT. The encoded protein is CASSFSVRETSGRKRTDTQYF.

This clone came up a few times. The CDR3 DNA reads TGTGCCACCAGCAGAGATGGGCCTGGAAACACCATATATTTT. This translates into CATSRDGPGNTIYF. The rearrangement joins TRBV15 to TRBJ1-3; D gene uncertain. CDR1 and CDR2 (germline): LNHNV, YYDKDF (reference sequence). V dropped 0 bases and J dropped 2 bases, with 5 bases sitting between them. The CDR3 covers 14 residues.

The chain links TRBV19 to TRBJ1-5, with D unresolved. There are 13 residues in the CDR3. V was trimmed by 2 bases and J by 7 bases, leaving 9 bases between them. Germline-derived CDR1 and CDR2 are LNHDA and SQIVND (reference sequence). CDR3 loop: CASSITERQPQHF. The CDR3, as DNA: TGTGCCAGTAGTATAACTGAAAGGCAGCCCCAGCATTTT.

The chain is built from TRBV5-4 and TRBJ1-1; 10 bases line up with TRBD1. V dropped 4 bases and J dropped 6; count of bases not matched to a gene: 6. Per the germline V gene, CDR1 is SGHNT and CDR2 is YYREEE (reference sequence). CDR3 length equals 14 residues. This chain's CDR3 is CASSPGQGGPEAFF. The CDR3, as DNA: TGTGCCAGCAGCCCCGGACAGGGGGGGCCTGAAGCTTTCTTT.

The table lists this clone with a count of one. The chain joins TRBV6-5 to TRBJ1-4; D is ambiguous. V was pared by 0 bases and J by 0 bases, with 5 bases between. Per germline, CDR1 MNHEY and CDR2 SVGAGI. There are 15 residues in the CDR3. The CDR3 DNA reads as TGTGCCAGCAGTTACTCCTCTGCAACTAATGAAAAACTGTTTTTT. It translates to CASSYSSATNEKLFF.

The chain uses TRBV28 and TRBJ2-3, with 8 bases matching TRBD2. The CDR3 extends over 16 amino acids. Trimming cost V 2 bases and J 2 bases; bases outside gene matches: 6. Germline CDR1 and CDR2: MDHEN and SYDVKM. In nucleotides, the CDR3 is TGTGCCAGCAGTTTAATCCTAGCGGGCTTCACAGATACGCAGTATTTT. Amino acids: CASSLILAGFTDTQYF.

CDR3: CASSVGGGLGQPQHF. The CDR3 DNA follows: TGTGCCAGCAGCGTAGGGGGAGGGTTGGGTCAGCCCCAGCATTTT. V gene TRBV9 combines with J gene TRBJ1-5, with unresolved D. Trimming left V 0 bases short and J 6 bases short, with 13 bases between. The germline V gene encodes CDR1 SGDLS and CDR2 YYNGEE. The CDR3 covers 15 residues.

The CDR3 spells CASSPPGGGIDYEQYF. The DNA for the CDR3 is TGTGCCAGCAGTCCGCCGGGGGGCGGGATCGACTACGAGCAGTACTTC. This rearrangement joins TRBV6-6 to TRBJ2-7, with a tentative D call TRBD2 (7 bases). V lost 5 bases and J lost 3, with 20 bases in between. The CDR3 has 16 residues. Germline V CDR1 and CDR2: MNHNY, SVGAGI (reference sequence).

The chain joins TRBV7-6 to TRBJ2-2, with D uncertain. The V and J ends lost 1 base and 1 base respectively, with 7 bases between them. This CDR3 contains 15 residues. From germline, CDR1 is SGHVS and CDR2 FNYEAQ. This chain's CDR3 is CASSLVSGNTGELFF. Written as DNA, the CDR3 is TGTGCCAGCAGCTTAGTCTCGGGGAACACCGGGGAGCTGTTTTTT.

Here the CDR3 reads CASSSQGGRAKNIQYF. The CDR3 DNA reads TGTGCCAGCAGTTCGCAGGGGGGTCGAGCCAAAAACATTCAGTACTTC. The rearrangement joins TRBV6-6 to TRBJ2-4, with TRBD1 as a possible D gene (7 bases). CDR1 is MNHNY, CDR2 SVGAGI, per germline (reference sequence). The CDR3 has 16 residues. The V gene lost 4 bases and the J gene lost 0 bases, with 13 bases spanning the gap.

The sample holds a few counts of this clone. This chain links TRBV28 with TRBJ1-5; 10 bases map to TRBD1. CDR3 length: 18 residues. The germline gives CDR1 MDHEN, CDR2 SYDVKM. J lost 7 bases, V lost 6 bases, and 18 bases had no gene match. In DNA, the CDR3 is TGTGCCAGCAGAACGACAGGGGGCGTTGGACTCGTTGGACAGCCCCAGCATTTT. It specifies CASRTTGGVGLVGQPQHF.

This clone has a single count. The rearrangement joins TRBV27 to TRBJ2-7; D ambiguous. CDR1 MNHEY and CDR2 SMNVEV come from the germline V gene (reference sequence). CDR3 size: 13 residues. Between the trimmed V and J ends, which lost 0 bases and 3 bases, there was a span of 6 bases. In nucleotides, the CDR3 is TGTGCCAGCAGTTTATCGCCAAGCTACGAGCAGTACTTC. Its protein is CASSLSPSYEQYF.

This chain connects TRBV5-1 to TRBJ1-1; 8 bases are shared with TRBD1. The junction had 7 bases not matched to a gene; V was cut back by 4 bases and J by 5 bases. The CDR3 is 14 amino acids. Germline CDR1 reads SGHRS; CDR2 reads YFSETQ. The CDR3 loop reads CASSPDRAETEAFF. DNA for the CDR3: TGCGCCAGCAGCCCGGACAGGGCAGAAACTGAAGCTTTCTTT.

The chain's CDR3 is CASSESGDQSDTQYF. Written as DNA, the CDR3 is TGCGCCAGCAGTGAGTCGGGCGACCAGTCAGATACGCAGTATTTT. The V gene is TRBV10-1, the J gene TRBJ2-3; no clear D. CDR1 is WNHNN, CDR2 SYGVQD, per germline (reference sequence). V was cut by 0 bases and J by 4 bases, with 11 bases left in between. The CDR3 loop spans 15 amino acids.

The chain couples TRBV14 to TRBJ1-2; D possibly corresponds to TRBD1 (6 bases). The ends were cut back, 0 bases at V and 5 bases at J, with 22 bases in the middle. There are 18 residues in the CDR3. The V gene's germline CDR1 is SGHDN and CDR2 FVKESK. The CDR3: CASSQDGTGRYPGYGYTF. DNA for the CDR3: TGTGCCAGCAGCCAAGATGGCACAGGGAGGTACCCAGGGTATGGCTACACCTTC.